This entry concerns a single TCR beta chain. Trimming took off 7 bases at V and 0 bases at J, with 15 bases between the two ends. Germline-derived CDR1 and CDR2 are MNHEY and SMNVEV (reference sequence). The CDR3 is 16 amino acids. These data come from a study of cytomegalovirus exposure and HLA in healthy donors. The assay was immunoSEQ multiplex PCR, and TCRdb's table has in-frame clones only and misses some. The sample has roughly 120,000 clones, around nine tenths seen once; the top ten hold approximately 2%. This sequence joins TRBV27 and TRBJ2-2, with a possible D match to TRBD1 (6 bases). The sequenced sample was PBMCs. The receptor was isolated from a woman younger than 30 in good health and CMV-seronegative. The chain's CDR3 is CASKDRLYANTGELFF. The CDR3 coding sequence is TGTGCCAGCAAGGACAGACTGTACGCGAACACCGGGGAGCTGTTTTTT.